These 18 T cell receptor beta chains came from one sample sequenced in a study of T-cell reconstitution after alpha-beta-depleted transplantation in children. The TCRbeta library was prepared with unique molecular identifiers. TCRdb reanalysed the PCR reads using MiXCR and keeps one entry per CDR3 protein. The sample has approximately 430,000 distinct CDR3 sequences; about a sixth are singletons. Sequencing was performed on PBMCs, mostly from graft donor cells, taken 360 days after TCRalphabeta/CD19-depleted stem cell transplant. The receptors here all came from a boy younger than two who had a stem cell transplant for Wiskott-Aldrich syndrome, so the T cells may come from the graft donor.

The chain couples TRBV27 to TRBJ2-3, with D unresolved. This CDR3 has 11 residues. The germline V and J ends were trimmed by 7 bases and 7 bases, with 9 bases remaining between them. Germline V lookup: CDR1 MNHEY, CDR2 SMNVEV (reference sequence). CDR3 sequence (DNA): TGTGCCAGCACAGACATGTATACGCAGTATTTT. Protein: CASTDMYTQYF.

The chain employs TRBV5-1 and TRBJ2-2, with D perhaps TRBD1 or TRBD2 (5 bases each). This CDR3 region has 14 residues. In germline, CDR1 is SGHRS, CDR2 YFSETQ. Deletions cut 0 bases from V and 6 bases from J, with 9 bases between. The CDR3 nucleotides are TGCGCCAGCAGCTTGGCCGGGGCAGCCGGGGAGCTGTTTTTT. Its translation is CASSLAGAAGELFF.

This clonotype occurred once. V gene TRBV5-6 combines with J gene TRBJ1-1; TRBD1 aligns across 9 bases. The CDR3 runs 15 residues. Trimming cost V 4 bases and J 3 bases; bases outside gene matches: 7. Germline loops: CDR1 SGHDT, CDR2 YYEEEE. The CDR3 nucleotides read TGTGCCAGCAGCGGAACAGGGGGCTGGGACACTGAAGCTTTCTTT. It translates to CASSGTGGWDTEAFF.

This clonotype was detected a few times. This chain links TRBV2 with TRBJ2-7, with 9 bases aligning to TRBD1. Germline V gives CDR1 SNHLY, CDR2 FYNNEI. Trimming at V came to 4 bases and at J to 4 bases, leaving 5 bases not matched to a gene. The CDR3 sequence is 14 residues long. The CDR3 region is CASSGGTGSYEQYF. For the CDR3, the DNA is TGTGCCAGCAGTGGCGGGACAGGGTCTTACGAGCAGTACTTC.

This chain links TRBV27 with TRBJ2-1, with D maybe TRBD2 (5 bases). CDR3 length: 14 residues. The V gene's germline CDR1 is MNHEY and CDR2 SMNVEV (reference sequence). V lost 5 bases and J 4 bases, leaving 12 bases between the germline ends. The CDR3 nucleotides are TGTGCCAGCAGTGGGCGTCCGGGGTACAATGAGCAGTTCTTC. Encoded protein: CASSGRPGYNEQFF.

V and J are TRBV24-1 and TRBJ1-1; possible D gene TRBD1, 5 bases. From germline, CDR1 is KGHDR and CDR2 SFDVKD. V lost 5 bases, J lost 1 base, and 7 bases lay in between. CDR3 size: 13 residues. CDR3 amino acids: CATSVGQNTEAFF. Here the CDR3 DNA reads TGTGCCACCAGTGTAGGACAGAACACTGAAGCTTTCTTT.

This chain links TRBV5-1 with TRBJ2-2; D may correspond to TRBD1 or TRBD2 (5 bases each). The CDR3 spans 14 residues. The V end lost 6 bases, the J end lost 4 bases, and 13 bases lay between the germline ends. The germline V gene encodes CDR1 SGHRS and CDR2 YFSETQ. This chain's CDR3 is CASNRLGTTGELFF. In DNA, the CDR3 is TGCGCCAGCAACCGGCTGGGGACCACCGGGGAGCTGTTTTTT.

In this sample, this clonotype turned up many times. The chain combines TRBV27 with TRBJ2-7, with 8 bases aligning to TRBD2. Germline values: CDR1 MNHEY, CDR2 SMNVEV (reference sequence). The CDR3 runs to 13 residues. V was pared by 6 bases and J by 2 bases, with 3 bases of the junction left unmatched. The CDR3 sequence: CASSPTSAYEQYF. CDR3 in DNA: TGTGCCAGCAGCCCGACTAGCGCCTACGAGCAGTACTTC.

J is TRBJ2-3 and V is TRBV20-1; 12 nucleotides align to TRBD2. The J segment lost 6 bases and the V segment lost 5 bases, leaving 12 bases of the junction unmatched. CDR3 length: 16 residues. The germline V gene encodes CDR1 DFQATT and CDR2 SNEGSKA (reference sequence). CDR3 nucleotides: TGCAGTGCTCCTGGACTAGCGGGACCATCAAGGGATACGCAGTATTTT. Amino acid sequence: CSAPGLAGPSRDTQYF.

The gene calls are TRBV10-3 and TRBJ2-7; TRBD1 aligns across 7 bases. The germline V gene encodes CDR1 ENHRY and CDR2 SYGVKD. The ends lost 0 bases at V and 11 bases at J; junction bases unmatched: 4. CDR3 length: 12 residues. The CDR3 bases are TGTGCCATCAGTGAGTCGGACAGGCCGGAGTACTTC. It translates to CAISESDRPEYF.

Only a few counts were recorded for this clonotype. Compared with germline, one end of the junction differs, possibly owing to a read error. The chain combines TRBV18 with TRBJ2-1; tentative D call: TRBD2 (5 bases). The CDR3 has 14 amino acids. From germline, CDR1 is KGHSH and CDR2 LQKENI. The CDR3 loop is CASPPTGIYNEQFF. The DNA of the CDR3 is TGTGCCAGCCCACCAACGGGAATCTACAATGAGCAGTTCTTC.

This clonotype was observed a handful of times. In DNA form, the CDR3 reads TGTGCCAGCAGCTTAGATGGGGGAGGGTGGAACGAGCAGTACTTC. This encodes CASSLDGGGWNEQYF. The chain employs TRBV11-2 and TRBJ2-7; 7 bases align to TRBD2. Trimming took 0 bases from V and 5 from J; bases not matched to a gene: 7. The germline CDR1 and CDR2 sequences are SGHAT and FQNNGV. This CDR3 contains 15 residues.

The sample holds many counts of this clonotype. The chain has TRBV7-8 and TRBJ2-1; D not certain. The CDR3 extends over 15 amino acids. Germline V CDR1 and CDR2: SGHVS, FQNEAQ. Trimming cost V 1 base and J 5 bases, with 12 bases left between them. The CDR3 DNA reads TGTGCCAGCAGCTTAGACCTATTAGGAAACAATGAGCAGTTCTTC. Translating it yields CASSLDLLGNNEQFF.

The V call is TRBV6-1, the J call TRBJ2-1; 10 bases agree with TRBD2. V shed 6 bases, J shed 4 bases, and the junction held 9 bases outside the gene matches. Germline loops: CDR1 MNHNS, CDR2 SASEGT. The CDR3 loop spans 16 amino acids. CDR3 nucleotide sequence: TGTGCCAGCAGAAAACAAACTAGCGGGGAATACAATGAGCAGTTCTTC. This sequence encodes CASRKQTSGEYNEQFF.

The V gene is TRBV5-1, the J gene TRBJ2-1; 12 bases map to TRBD2. Per germline, CDR1 SGHRS and CDR2 YFSETQ. With V trimmed by 2 bases and J by 6 bases, 9 bases remained unmatched. CDR3 length equals 17 residues. The CDR3 DNA is TGCGCCAGCAGCTTTGCGCTGACTAGCGGGGGATCCAATGAGCAGTTCTTC. Translating gives CASSFALTSGGSNEQFF.

This chain links TRBV5-1 with TRBJ2-7, with D maybe TRBD2 (5 bases). V lost 0 bases and J lost 2, with 9 bases in between. The germline CDR1 and CDR2 sequences are SGHRS and YFSETQ. The CDR3 runs 14 residues. The CDR3 DNA is TGCGCCAGCAGCTTGGGCGGGCACACCTACGAGCAGTACTTC. Its translation is CASSLGGHTYEQYF.

This clonotype was recorded once. A much larger clone lies a single base off, so this may be a read error. The chain employs TRBV20-1 and TRBJ2-1; either TRBD1 or TRBD2 may supply D (5 bases each). CDR1 DFQATT and CDR2 SNEGSKA come from the germline V gene (reference sequence). Trimming took off 5 bases at V and 3 bases at J, with 14 bases between the two ends. The CDR3 extends over 14 amino acids. The CDR3 bases are TGCAGTGCTTCCCCAGGTGGGGGCTACAATGAGCAGTTCTTC. The encoded protein is CSASPGGGYNEQFF.

This clonotype has a handful of counts. V gene TRBV29-1 combines with J gene TRBJ2-5; D unclear. The CDR3 is 12 amino acids. The V end was cut by 4 bases, the J end by 2 bases, with 8 bases between. Germline CDR1 is SQVTM and CDR2 is ANQGSEA. The CDR3 loop is CSVVESQETQYF. CDR3 coding DNA: TGCAGCGTTGTTGAGTCACAAGAGACCCAGTACTTC.